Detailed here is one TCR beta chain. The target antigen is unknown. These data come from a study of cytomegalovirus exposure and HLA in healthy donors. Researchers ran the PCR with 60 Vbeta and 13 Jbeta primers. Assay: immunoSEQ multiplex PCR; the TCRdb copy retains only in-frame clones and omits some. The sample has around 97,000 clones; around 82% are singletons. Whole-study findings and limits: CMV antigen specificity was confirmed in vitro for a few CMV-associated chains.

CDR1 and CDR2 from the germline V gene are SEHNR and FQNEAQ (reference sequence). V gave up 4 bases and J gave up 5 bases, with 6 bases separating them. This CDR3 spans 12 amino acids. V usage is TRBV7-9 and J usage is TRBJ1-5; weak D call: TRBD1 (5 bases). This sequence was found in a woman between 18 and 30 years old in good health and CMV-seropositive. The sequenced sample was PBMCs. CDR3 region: CASSSGDQPQHF. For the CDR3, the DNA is TGTGCCAGCAGCTCGGGGGATCAGCCCCAGCATTTT. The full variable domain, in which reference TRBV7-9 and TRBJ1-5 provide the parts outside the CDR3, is DTGVSQNPRHKITKRGQNVTFRCDPISEHNRLYWYRQTLGQGPEFLTYFQNEAQLEKSRLLSDRFSAERPKGSFSTLEIQRTEQGDSAMYLCASSSGDQPQHFGDGTRLSIL.